One and the same sample provided the 21 T cell receptor beta chains below, sequenced in a study of T-cell memory formation after mild COVID-19. TCRdb ran MiXCR on the 5' RACE reads and lists one entry per CDR3 protein. The data hold some 600,000 distinct CDR3 sequences, with approximately 15% observed a single time. Input material: PBMCs or a T cell subset sorted from them (not recorded which). Receptor source: an adult woman who had mild COVID-19 (a few samples of this study predate the infection). Cell type and time point are not known.

The gene calls are TRBV14 and TRBJ1-2, with TRBD1 identical over 8 bases. From germline, CDR1 is SGHDN and CDR2 FVKESK. Germline trimming cut 2 bases from V and 5 bases from J; bases unmatched to any gene: 4. The CDR3 covers 14 residues. In nucleotides, the CDR3 is TGTGCCAGCAGCCAACAGGGGGCCTATTATGGCTACACCTTC. Its translation is CASSQQGAYYGYTF.

This clonotype turned up a few times. The chain carries TRBV29-1 and TRBJ2-5; the match to TRBD1 covers 10 bases. The CDR3 is 16 amino acids. V lost 6 bases and J lost 1; bases outside the gene matches: 11. Per the germline V gene, CDR1 is SQVTM and CDR2 is ANQGSEA. The DNA of the CDR3 is TGCAGCGTAGCTTTGTCCGGGACAGGGGCCCAAGAGACCCAGTACTTC. Protein product: CSVALSGTGAQETQYF.

V gene TRBV30 combines with J gene TRBJ2-2; D uncertain. The length of the CDR3 is 10 residues. Germline V gives CDR1 GTSNPN, CDR2 SVGIG (reference sequence). V lost 1 base and J lost 8, with 2 bases in between. The CDR3 DNA sequence: TGTGCCTGGAGTGCTGGGGAGCTGTTTTTT. It translates to CAWSAGELFF.

This clonotype has just a few counts. J is TRBJ2-3 and V is TRBV5-8, with D hard to call. The CDR3 has 15 residues. Trimming cost V 1 base and J 2 bases, with 11 bases left between them. The V gene's germline CDR1 is SGHTS and CDR2 YDEGEE. The CDR3 sequence: CASSLLSSPTDTQYF. Here the CDR3 DNA reads TGTGCCAGCAGCTTGCTGTCTAGTCCCACAGATACGCAGTATTTT.

The J gene is TRBJ1-5, the V gene TRBV12-3 or TRBV12-4, with no clear D. The length of the CDR3 is 14 residues. Trimming took off 5 bases at V and 3 bases at J, with 11 bases between the two ends. Here the CDR3 reads CASSLEASNQPQHF. DNA for the CDR3: TGTGCCAGCAGTCTCGAGGCTTCCAATCAGCCCCAGCATTTT.

The chain combines TRBV12-3 or TRBV12-4 with TRBJ2-5, with 9 bases fitting TRBD2. The CDR3 spans 14 residues. The junction had 5 bases not matched to a gene; V was cut back by 5 bases and J by 4 bases. As DNA, the CDR3 is TGTGCCAGCAGTGAGAGCGGGGGGCCAGAGACCCAGTACTTC. As protein: CASSESGGPETQYF.

The chain combines TRBV14 with TRBJ2-1; D possibly matches TRBD1 or TRBD2 (5 bases each). Germline CDR1 and CDR2: SGHDN and FVKESK. V shed 3 bases and J shed 6 bases, with 18 bases lying between them. The CDR3 covers 16 residues. In nucleotides, the CDR3 is TGTGCCAGCAGCCACCTTGGGGCGGAGGCGGCCAATGAGCAGTTCTTC. Protein sequence: CASSHLGAEAANEQFF. Supplemented by reference TRBV14 and TRBJ2-1, the full variable domain reads EAGVTQFPSHSVIEKGQTVTLRCDPISGHDNLYWYRRVMGKEIKFLLHFVKESKQDESGMPNNRFLAERTGGTYSTLKVQPAELEDSGVYFCASSHLGAEAANEQFFGPGTRLTVL.

This clonotype was seen a handful of times. The CDR3 DNA follows: TGTGCCAGCAGTTTAGCCGGGACAGCTGAAGCTTTCTTT. Its protein is CASSLAGTAEAFF. The chain uses TRBV12-3 or TRBV12-4 and TRBJ1-1, with 7 bases fitting TRBD1. The V gene end was trimmed by 0 bases and the J gene end by 6 bases; junction bases not matched to a gene: 1. The length of the CDR3 is 13 residues.

This clonotype was picked up a small number of times. This rearrangement joins TRBV29-1 to TRBJ2-5; 10 bases are shared with TRBD2. J gave up 6 bases and V 5 bases, and 15 bases lay outside the gene matches. The CDR3 runs to 16 residues. From germline, CDR1 is SQVTM and CDR2 ANQGSEA. The CDR3 spells CSVPAGSGRALQTQYF. The CDR3 DNA sequence: TGCAGCGTTCCCGCAGGAAGCGGGAGGGCCCTACAGACCCAGTACTTC.

This chain joins TRBV19 and TRBJ2-7; 8 bases are shared with TRBD2. V gave up 5 bases and J gave up 2 bases; unmatched junction bases: 8. Germline CDR1 LNHDA, CDR2 SQIVND (reference sequence). The CDR3 runs to 15 residues. The CDR3 bases are TGTGCCAGTAGTCCGGGGGGCGGGAGGCCCTACGAGCAGTACTTC. Translating gives CASSPGGGRPYEQYF.

This chain uses TRBV5-1 with TRBJ2-1; 8 bases line up with TRBD2. The CDR3 runs 15 residues. The V segment lost 2 bases and the J segment 9 bases; nucleotides outside the gene matches: 10. Germline V gives CDR1 SGHRS, CDR2 YFSETQ. CDR3 region: CASSFRGLGMAEQFF. CDR3 bases: TGCGCCAGCAGCTTCAGGGGACTAGGAATGGCTGAGCAGTTCTTC.

V is TRBV5-1 and J is TRBJ1-3; D uncertain. The length of the CDR3 is 16 residues. Germline V gives CDR1 SGHRS, CDR2 YFSETQ. Trimming removed 6 bases at V and 0 bases at J, with 16 bases between. The DNA of the CDR3 is TGCGCCAGCACCAACGATCCGGGGTTCTCTGGAAACACCATATATTTT. Translating gives CASTNDPGFSGNTIYF.

The chain carries TRBV27 and TRBJ1-3; no firm D call. CDR1 and CDR2 from the germline V gene are MNHEY and SMNVEV (reference sequence). V lost 5 bases, J lost 4 bases, and 12 bases lay in between. The CDR3 spans 14 residues. The CDR3 DNA reads TGTGCCAGCAGTCTAAGCCCGAGGGGAAACACCATATATTTT. Its protein is CASSLSPRGNTIYF.

The J gene is TRBJ2-2, the V gene TRBV19; TRBD2 matches 9 bases. The length of the CDR3 is 16 residues. V was clipped by 5 bases and J by 3 bases; unmatched bases: 7. Per germline, CDR1 LNHDA and CDR2 SQIVND (reference sequence). The CDR3 nucleotides are TGTGCCAGTAGTGGAGAGACTAGCGGTCACACCGGGGAGCTGTTTTTT. As protein: CASSGETSGHTGELFF. Supplemented by reference TRBV19 and TRBJ2-2, the full variable domain reads DGGITQSPKYLFRKEGQNVTLSCEQNLNHDAMYWYRQDPGQGLRLIYYSQIVNDFQKGDIAEGYSVSREKKESFPLTVTSAQKNPTAFYLCASSGETSGHTGELFFGEGSRLTVL.

This clonotype was counted only a few times. V is TRBV3-1 and J is TRBJ2-7, with 7 bases identical to TRBD1. The ends lost 3 bases at V and 3 bases at J; junction bases unmatched: 8. Per the germline V gene, CDR1 is LGHDT and CDR2 is YNNKEL (reference sequence). The CDR3 sequence is 15 residues long. CDR3 sequence reads: CASSHTGTALYEQYF. The CDR3 coding sequence is TGTGCCAGCAGCCACACCGGGACAGCCCTCTACGAGCAGTACTTC.

This sequence joins TRBV6-2 or TRBV6-3 and TRBJ2-3; 8 bases align to TRBD2. With V trimmed by 2 bases and J by 6 bases, 4 bases remained unmatched. The CDR3 runs to 14 residues. CDR1 is MNHEY and CDR2 is SVGEGT in the germline V gene. For the CDR3, the DNA is TGTGCCAGCAGTTACGGTAGCGGGATGGATACGCAGTATTTT. Encoded protein: CASSYGSGMDTQYF.

As for this clonotype: The CDR3 ends on some other residue instead of the conserved phenylalanine or tryptophan, so this is likely a read error. No DNA is shown, since the ends of the CDR3 on it are uncertain; the CDR3 is the one TCRdb lists. This chain connects TRBV2 to TRBJ2-1; the table's D call of TRBD2 was not tested on the DNA. A total of 8 residues make up the CDR3, ends included. Germline CDR1 and CDR2: SNHLY and FYNNEI. The CDR3 is CASSEEGR.

This clonotype has ten or more counts. The chain links TRBV2 to TRBJ2-7; no firm D call. The V gene's germline CDR1 is SNHLY and CDR2 FYNNEI. The CDR3 spans 11 residues. V was shortened by 9 bases and J by 2 bases, with 8 bases between the two germline ends. The CDR3 DNA sequence: TGTGCCAGTCTTCGGACCTACGAGCAGTACTTC. This translates into CASLRTYEQYF.

V usage is TRBV20-1 and J usage is TRBJ2-1; a weak D match, TRBD1 (6 bases). The end of the DNA is better explained by TRBJ2-5, so the J call may be wrong. The CDR3 length is 15 residues. The V gene's germline CDR1 is DFQATT and CDR2 SNEGSKA (reference sequence). Written as DNA, the CDR3 is TGCAGTGCTCCGGCCCTAGGAGACAGGCAAGAGACCCAGTACTTC. Translation: CSAPALGDRQETQYF.

This clonotype was detected many times. The chain joins TRBV7-8 to TRBJ1-1; the D gene is possibly TRBD1 (5 bases). Trimming took off 6 bases at V and 0 bases at J, with 14 bases between the two ends. The CDR3 is 15 amino acids. Germline-derived CDR1 and CDR2 are SGHVS and FQNEAQ. CDR3: CASRSSGALNTEAFF. In nucleotides, the CDR3 is TGTGCCAGCAGGTCCTCCGGGGCTTTGAACACTGAAGCTTTCTTT.

The rearrangement uses TRBV7-2 and TRBJ2-1, with 9 bases lining up with TRBD1. CDR1 and CDR2 (germline): SGHTA, FQGNSA. The CDR3 consists of 15 residues. The V and J ends lost 8 bases and 5 bases, in that order; junction bases with no gene match: 10. The CDR3 loop reads CASCLPGQGNNEQFF. DNA for the CDR3: TGTGCCAGCTGTCTCCCGGGACAGGGAAACAATGAGCAGTTCTTC.